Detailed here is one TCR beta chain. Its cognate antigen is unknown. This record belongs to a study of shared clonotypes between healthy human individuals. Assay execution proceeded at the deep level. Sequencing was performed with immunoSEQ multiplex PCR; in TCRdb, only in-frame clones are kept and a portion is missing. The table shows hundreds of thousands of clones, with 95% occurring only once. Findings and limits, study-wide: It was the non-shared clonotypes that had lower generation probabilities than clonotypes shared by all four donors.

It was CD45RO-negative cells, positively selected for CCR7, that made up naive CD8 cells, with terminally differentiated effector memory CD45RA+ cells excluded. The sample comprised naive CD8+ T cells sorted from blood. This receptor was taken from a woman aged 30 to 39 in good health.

The CDR3 region has the DNA TGTGCCAGCAGCTTCTCGAACACAGATACGCAGTATTTT. Translation gives CASSFSNTDTQYF. The chain uses TRBV5-6 and TRBJ2-3; unclear D gene. Germline V gene sequence: CDR1 SGHDT, CDR2 YYEEEE. Trimming removed 2 bases at V and 2 bases at J, with 6 bases between. The CDR3 spans 13 residues.